The T cell receptor (beta chain) described here comes from a study of shared clonotypes between healthy human individuals. General study results and limits: Expectations were that clonotype sharing among donors would be affected by sequencing depth.

Every subset's genomic DNA went evenly onto several immunoSEQ plates. Assay: immunoSEQ multiplex PCR; the TCRdb copy retains only in-frame clones and omits some. The sample shows about 2.4 million clones, approximately 93% of them seen only once. Per germline, CDR1 MDHEN and CDR2 SYDVKM. The CDR3 runs 15 residues. Naive CD45RA+ and memory CD45RA-negative subsets were split from CD4+ cells. About this clone: Its antigen remains unidentified.

The material sequenced was naive CD4+ T cells from PBMCs. Subset: CD45RA+ positively selected. This TCR was sampled from a man younger than 35 in good health. Some clones in this sample may be carry-over from other donors' samples. The chain recombines TRBV28 with TRBJ2-5; 13 nucleotides align to TRBD2. TRBJ2-7 explains the end of the DNA better; the J call may be wrong. This CDR3 reads CASSHGTSGAYEQYF. The CDR3 region has the DNA TGTGCCAGCAGCCACGGGACTAGCGGGGCCTACGAGCAGTACTTC.